Included here is one T cell receptor (beta chain) sequence, with context. V gave up 2 bases and J gave up 2 bases, with 4 bases separating them. Looked up from germline, CDR1 is KGHSH and CDR2 is LQKENI. The CDR3 runs to 13 residues. The data originate from a study of cytomegalovirus exposure and HLA in healthy donors. The study ran its PCR with 60 Vbeta and 13 Jbeta primers. TCRdb's copy holds only in-frame clones and misses some; the assay was immunoSEQ multiplex PCR. The sample has 150,000 to 200,000 clones, 79% seen once; the top ten hold approximately 4.7%. This receptor was identified in a woman aged 30 to 39 in good health and CMV-seropositive. Specimen: PBMCs. The V and J genes are TRBV18 and TRBJ2-4; D is undetermined. The CDR3 nucleotides read TGTGCCAGCTCACCAATCACCAAAAACATTCAGTACTTC. It translates to CASSPITKNIQYF.